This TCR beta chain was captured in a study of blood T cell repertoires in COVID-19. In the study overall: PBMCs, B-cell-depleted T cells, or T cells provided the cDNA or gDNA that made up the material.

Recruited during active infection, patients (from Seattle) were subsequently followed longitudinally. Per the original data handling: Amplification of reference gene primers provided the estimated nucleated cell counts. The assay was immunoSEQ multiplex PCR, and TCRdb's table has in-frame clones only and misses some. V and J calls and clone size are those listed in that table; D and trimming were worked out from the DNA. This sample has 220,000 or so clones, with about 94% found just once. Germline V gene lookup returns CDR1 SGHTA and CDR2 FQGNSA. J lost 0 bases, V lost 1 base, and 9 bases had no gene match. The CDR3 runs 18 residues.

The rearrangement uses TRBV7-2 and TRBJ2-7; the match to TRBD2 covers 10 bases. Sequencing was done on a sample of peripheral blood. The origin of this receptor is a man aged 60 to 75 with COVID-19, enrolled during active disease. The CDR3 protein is CASSLVNGLAGVSYEQYF. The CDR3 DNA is TGTGCCAGCAGCTTAGTAAATGGCCTAGCGGGAGTCTCCTACGAGCAGTACTTC.